The clone carrying this T cell receptor beta chain has a single count. This sample stems from a study of Graves' ophthalmopathy and Graves' hyperthyroidism. Researchers took RNA transcripts and amplified TCR beta CDR3 regions from them. Investigators did first-round RT-PCR with HTBI primers, then second-round multiplex PCR. TCRdb re-called the multiplex PCR reads with MiXCR, one entry per CDR3 protein. The repertoire holds some 170,000 distinct CDR3 sequences, with approximately 40% as singletons. The CDR3 loop spans 17 amino acids. Germline V gives CDR1 LNHDA, CDR2 SQIVND (reference sequence). Between the trimmed V and J ends, which lost 1 base and 3 bases, there was a span of 18 bases.

The V and J genes are TRBV19 and TRBJ2-5; D may be TRBD1 (5 bases). The sequenced material came from peripheral blood. This TCR was recovered from a young man with Graves' ophthalmopathy. The CDR3 here is CASSIGRGRVQKETQYF. The CDR3 DNA follows: TGTGCCAGTAGTATAGGAAGAGGCAGGGTCCAAAAAGAGACCCAGTACTTC.